This entry concerns a single TCR beta chain. What it binds is not known. This sample is part of a study of blood T cells in healthy people across ages. Whole-study findings and limits: Versus aged donors, long-lived donors had higher diversity and more naive CD4+ cells.

A sample-barcoded 5' primer and a J-beta primer mix were used in a second PCR of about 6 to 12 cycles. TCRdb processed the 5' RACE reads anew with MiXCR; each CDR3 protein has one entry. The profile shows fewer than 2 million distinct CDR3 sequences, 30% to 40% of them singletons. CDR3 size: 15 residues. CDR1 and CDR2 from the germline V gene are DFQATT and SNEGSKA (reference sequence). With 4 bases removed from V and 5 bases from J, the gap between germline ends came to 20 bases. This TCR was recovered from a human donor in good health. Sequencing was done on a sample of blood. The chain links TRBV20-1 to TRBJ1-1, with a tentative D call TRBD1 (6 bases). This chain's CDR3 is CSANRGRSGGTEAFF. As DNA, the CDR3 is TGCAGTGCTAATCGGGGGCGGTCGGGGGGGACTGAAGCTTTCTTT.